A selection of T cell receptor beta chains follows, all from one sample in a study of a mutant IDH1 vaccine in newly diagnosed glioma. TCRdb's copy holds only in-frame clones and misses some; the assay was immunoSEQ multiplex PCR. The sample lists around 27,000 clones, 65% to 85% occurring once. Antigens of these TCRs are unknown. This specimen was PBMCs, taken from a glioma patient whose treatment included an IDH1 peptide vaccine. All receptors derive from a woman aged 18-29 years with glioma. Each CDR3 is given with its conserved first and last residue. D genes are given only for firm matches. Clone size is shown for a subset of rows, as once, few, many or a class of expanded clone.

clone size: NA; D gene: NA; J gene: TRBJ2-1; V gene: TRBV9; CDR3 DNA: TGTGCCAGCAGCCAGGAGCCCAATGAGCAGTTCTTC; CDR3 protein: CASSQEPNEQFF
clone size: NA; D gene: TRBD1; J gene: TRBJ1-1; V gene: TRBV19; CDR3 DNA: TGTGCCAGTAGTAAACAGGGGTTGGCCACTGAAGCTTTCTTT; CDR3 protein: CASSKQGLATEAFF
clone size: NA; D gene: NA; J gene: TRBJ2-6; V gene: TRBV28; CDR3 DNA: TGTGCCAGCAGTTTATTCGTGGGGATCCGGGGTATCATCGGGGCCAACGTCCTGACTTTC; CDR3 protein: CASSLFVGIRGIIGANVLTF
clone size: NA; D gene: NA; J gene: TRBJ2-7; V gene: TRBV10-3; CDR3 DNA: TGTGCCACCGAAACCGGGGCCGGCTACGAGCAGTACTTC; CDR3 protein: CATETGAGYEQYF
clone size: NA; D gene: TRBD1; J gene: TRBJ2-2; V gene: TRBV19; CDR3 DNA: TGTGCCAGTAGTATAGATCCAGGGGGCAGCGCCGGGGAGCTGTTTTTT; CDR3 protein: CASSIDPGGSAGELFF
clone size: NA; D gene: NA; J gene: TRBJ1-3; V gene: TRBV7-8; CDR3 DNA: TGTGCCAGCAGCTTACGTCCCGGGACAACTGGAAACACCATATATTTT; CDR3 protein: CASSLRPGTTGNTIYF
clone size: NA; D gene: NA; J gene: TRBJ1-2; V gene: TRBV5-6; CDR3 DNA: TGTGCCAGCAGCTTGGCCCCAGGCTATGGCTACACCTTC; CDR3 protein: CASSLAPGYGYTF
clone size: NA; D gene: TRBD2; J gene: TRBJ2-2; V gene: TRBV5-6; CDR3 DNA: TGTGCCACCTGTAGCGGGGGGGCCTGCGGGGAGCTGTTTTTT; CDR3 protein: CATCSGGACGELFF
clone size: NA; D gene: TRBD2; J gene: TRBJ2-6; V gene: TRBV4-2; CDR3 DNA: TGTGCCAGCAGCCAAGAGGTGGGGGGGGCTGGGGCCAACGTCCTGACTTTC; CDR3 protein: CASSQEVGGAGANVLTF
clone size: once; D gene: TRBD2; J gene: TRBJ2-2; V gene: TRBV10-3; CDR3 DNA: TGTGCCATCACCCCGCAGGGAGGTAGACTAGCGGGGCCCGGAGGCACCGGGGAGCTGTTTTTT; CDR3 protein: CAITPQGGRLAGPGGTGELFF
clone size: NA; D gene: NA; J gene: TRBJ2-5; V gene: TRBV19; CDR3 DNA: TGTGCCAGTAGTATAGGGGATGTTGAGACCCAGTACTTC; CDR3 protein: CASSIGDVETQYF
clone size: few; D gene: NA; J gene: TRBJ2-5; V gene: TRBV5-1; CDR3 DNA: TGCGCCAGCGGGGACTGGGAGACCCAGTACTTC; CDR3 protein: CASGDWETQYF
clone size: NA; D gene: TRBD1; J gene: TRBJ2-7; V gene: TRBV7-9; CDR3 DNA: TGTGCCAGCAGCCGCCGGGACAGAAGCTCCTACGAGCAGTACTTC; CDR3 protein: CASSRRDRSSYEQYF
clone size: NA; D gene: NA; J gene: TRBJ2-1; V gene: TRBV19; CDR3 DNA: TGTGCCAGTAGTATAGAGGGTGCAATCTACAATGAGCAGTTCTTC; CDR3 protein: CASSIEGAIYNEQFF
clone size: NA; D gene: NA; J gene: TRBJ1-4; V gene: TRBV5-1; CDR3 DNA: TGCGCCAGCAGCTTGGCCGAGGGGGAAAAACTGTTTTTT; CDR3 protein: CASSLAEGEKLFF
clone size: NA; D gene: TRBD2; J gene: TRBJ2-1; V gene: TRBV4-1; CDR3 DNA: TGCGCCAGCAGCCGAGACGGGACTAGAATCGCCAATGAGCAGTTCTTC; CDR3 protein: CASSRDGTRIANEQFF
clone size: NA; D gene: NA; J gene: TRBJ2-7; V gene: TRBV7-2; CDR3 DNA: TGTGCCAGCAGCCAGATACAGGGCAACGAGCAGTACTTC; CDR3 protein: CASSQIQGNEQYF
clone size: NA; D gene: NA; J gene: TRBJ2-1; V gene: TRBV6-1; CDR3 DNA: TGTGCCAGCAGTCCCGGGACCTACAATGAGCAGTTCTTC; CDR3 protein: CASSPGTYNEQFF
clone size: NA; D gene: NA; J gene: TRBJ1-2; V gene: TRBV14; CDR3 DNA: TGTGCCAGCAGCCATCGATCAGGGGACGGCTACACCTTC; CDR3 protein: CASSHRSGDGYTF
clone size: NA; D gene: TRBD1; J gene: TRBJ1-3; V gene: TRBV7-2; CDR3 DNA: TGTGCCAGCAGAGTGACAGGGGGAAACACCATATATTTT; CDR3 protein: CASRVTGGNTIYF
clone size: NA; D gene: NA; J gene: TRBJ2-5; V gene: TRBV14; CDR3 DNA: TGTGCCAGCAGCACAAGAGAGACCCAGTACTTC; CDR3 protein: CASSTRETQYF
clone size: NA; D gene: NA; J gene: TRBJ2-7; V gene: TRBV4-1; CDR3 DNA: TGCGCCAGCAGCCAAGATAGGGACCCTTACGAGCAGTACTTC; CDR3 protein: CASSQDRDPYEQYF
clone size: NA; D gene: TRBD1; J gene: TRBJ2-7; V gene: TRBV7-2; CDR3 DNA: TGTGCCAGCAGCCCAGTGGCAGGGGGCGCTTACGAGCAGTACTTC; CDR3 protein: CASSPVAGGAYEQYF
clone size: NA; D gene: NA; J gene: TRBJ2-7; V gene: TRBV13; CDR3 DNA: TGTGCCAGCAGCTTAAACCCAGGGTACTCCTACGAGCAGTACTTC; CDR3 protein: CASSLNPGYSYEQYF
clone size: NA; D gene: NA; J gene: TRBJ1-3; V gene: TRBV10-3; CDR3 DNA: TGTGCCATCAGTTCAGATGGGACGGGAAACACCATATATTTT; CDR3 protein: CAISSDGTGNTIYF
clone size: NA; D gene: NA; J gene: TRBJ1-5; V gene: TRBV30; CDR3 DNA: TGTGCCTGGAGTGTAAACAGTGGCGGACAGCCCCAGCATTTT; CDR3 protein: CAWSVNSGGQPQHF
clone size: NA; D gene: NA; J gene: TRBJ1-2; V gene: TRBV5-4; CDR3 DNA: TGTGCCAGCAGCTTACCCCCAACGGGGGGCTACACCTTC; CDR3 protein: CASSLPPTGGYTF
clone size: NA; D gene: TRBD2; J gene: TRBJ2-5; V gene: TRBV7-2; CDR3 DNA: TGTGCCAGCAGCCGTCGGGGGGAGGGGGAGACCCAGTACTTC; CDR3 protein: CASSRRGEGETQYF
clone size: NA; D gene: TRBD2; J gene: TRBJ2-1; V gene: TRBV13; CDR3 DNA: TGTGCCAGCAGCACGTATAGCGGGAGGCCCTACAATGAGCAGTTCTTC; CDR3 protein: CASSTYSGRPYNEQFF
clone size: NA; D gene: NA; J gene: TRBJ2-6; V gene: TRBV7-2; CDR3 DNA: TGTGCCAGCACCCAGAACGCGGACTCTGGGGCCAACGTCCTGACTTTC; CDR3 protein: CASTQNADSGANVLTF
clone size: NA; D gene: TRBD1; J gene: TRBJ2-2; V gene: TRBV5-1; CDR3 DNA: TGCGCCAGCACCACGGGACAGGGGAACACCGGGGAGCTGTTTTTT; CDR3 protein: CASTTGQGNTGELFF
clone size: NA; D gene: TRBD1; J gene: TRBJ1-4; V gene: TRBV7-9; CDR3 DNA: TGTGCCAGCCCACAGGGGACTAATGAAAAACTGTTTTTT; CDR3 protein: CASPQGTNEKLFF
clone size: few; D gene: NA; J gene: TRBJ2-1; V gene: TRBV7-7; CDR3 DNA: TGTGCTAGCAGCTTCCGGCCTAGTAGCGATCCCAATGAGCAGTTCTTC; CDR3 protein: CASSFRPSSDPNEQFF
clone size: NA; D gene: TRBD1; J gene: TRBJ2-3; V gene: TRBV10-3; CDR3 DNA: TGTGCCATCCGAGGGGACAGGGGCACAGATACGCAGTATTTT; CDR3 protein: CAIRGDRGTDTQYF
clone size: few; D gene: NA; J gene: TRBJ1-1; V gene: TRBV29-1; CDR3 DNA: TGCAGCGTTGAGGGGTGGGGGTTTGACACTGAAGCTTTCTTT; CDR3 protein: CSVEGWGFDTEAFF
clone size: few; D gene: NA; J gene: TRBJ2-7; V gene: TRBV5-4; CDR3 DNA: TGTGCCAGCAGCTTGGCCGAACCGCTCTACGAGCAGTACTTC; CDR3 protein: CASSLAEPLYEQYF
clone size: NA; D gene: NA; J gene: TRBJ1-6; V gene: TRBV7-9; CDR3 DNA: TGTGCCAGCAGCTTAGGGATGGGCGGCAGGGAGGCTTCACCCCTCCACTTT; CDR3 protein: CASSLGMGGREASPLHF
clone size: once; D gene: TRBD2; J gene: TRBJ2-1; V gene: TRBV6-5; CDR3 DNA: TGTGCCAGCAGCACCGGGACTAGCGGGAGCTATGAGCAGTTCTTC; CDR3 protein: CASSTGTSGSYEQFF
clone size: NA; D gene: NA; J gene: TRBJ2-1; V gene: TRBV7-2; CDR3 DNA: TGTGCCAGCAGCTTAATCCCCGTCGGGGGGCGCAATGAGCAGTTCTTC; CDR3 protein: CASSLIPVGGRNEQFF
clone size: NA; D gene: NA; J gene: TRBJ1-2; V gene: TRBV4-1; CDR3 DNA: TGCGCCAGCAGCCAAGAAGTGTTACAGGGCAGGGGCTACACCTTC; CDR3 protein: CASSQEVLQGRGYTF
clone size: NA; D gene: NA; J gene: TRBJ2-2; V gene: TRBV29-1; CDR3 DNA: TGCAGCGTTAATGCTCGGGAGTTGGACACCGGGGAGCTGTTTTTT; CDR3 protein: CSVNARELDTGELFF
clone size: NA; D gene: TRBD1; J gene: TRBJ1-2; V gene: TRBV19; CDR3 DNA: TGTGCCACTATCAGGACTCAGGGGGGGGAAGGCTACACCTTC; CDR3 protein: CATIRTQGGEGYTF
clone size: few; D gene: NA; J gene: TRBJ1-1; V gene: TRBV13; CDR3 DNA: TGTGCCAGCAGACCTTGGATCGGCGGGGGTGAAGCTTTCTTT; CDR3 protein: CASRPWIGGGEAFF
clone size: few; D gene: NA; J gene: TRBJ1-1; V gene: TRBV5-1; CDR3 DNA: TGCGCCAGCAACCCACTCTCTGGCGGAGCGAACACTGAAGCTTTCTTT; CDR3 protein: CASNPLSGGANTEAFF
clone size: NA; D gene: TRBD1; J gene: TRBJ2-6; V gene: TRBV5-6; CDR3 DNA: TGTGCCAGCAGCACCACAGGGGGCTCTGGGGCCAACGTCCTGACTTTC; CDR3 protein: CASSTTGGSGANVLTF
clone size: few; D gene: NA; J gene: TRBJ1-2; V gene: TRBV5-1; CDR3 DNA: TGCGCCAGCAGTTATAACCCGCTTCAGGGCGACTATGGCTACACCTTC; CDR3 protein: CASSYNPLQGDYGYTF
clone size: NA; D gene: NA; J gene: TRBJ1-5; V gene: TRBV6-1; CDR3 DNA: TGTGCCAGCAGTGAAAGGTCAGGGTTGGAGCCCCAGCATTTT; CDR3 protein: CASSERSGLEPQHF
clone size: NA; D gene: TRBD1; J gene: TRBJ1-2; V gene: TRBV2; CDR3 DNA: TGTGCCAGCAGTTACAGGGGGCCGGAGTATGGCTACACCTTC; CDR3 protein: CASSYRGPEYGYTF
clone size: NA; D gene: NA; J gene: TRBJ1-1; V gene: TRBV19; CDR3 DNA: TGTGCCAGTAGTAACAGTAACATGAACACTGAAGCTTTCTTT; CDR3 protein: CASSNSNMNTEAFF
clone size: NA; D gene: NA; J gene: TRBJ1-1; V gene: TRBV19; CDR3 DNA: TGTGCCAGTAGCCCTAAGGGGGTGGGGGACACTGAAGCTTTCTTT; CDR3 protein: CASSPKGVGDTEAFF
clone size: NA; D gene: NA; J gene: TRBJ2-7; V gene: TRBV6-5; CDR3 DNA: TGTGCCAGCAAAGAACTACGTTGGGGCCCCTACGAGCAGTACTTC; CDR3 protein: CASKELRWGPYEQYF
clone size: NA; D gene: NA; J gene: TRBJ1-4; V gene: TRBV6-5; CDR3 DNA: TGTGCCAGCCGGACGGGGAGCGAAAAACTGTTTTTT; CDR3 protein: CASRTGSEKLFF
clone size: few; D gene: NA; J gene: TRBJ1-6; V gene: TRBV2; CDR3 DNA: TGTGCCAGCAGTGGACAGAGCACTCTCCACTTT; CDR3 protein: CASSGQSTLHF
clone size: NA; D gene: NA; J gene: TRBJ1-2; V gene: TRBV12-2; CDR3 DNA: TGTGCAAGTCGTCCCTCCGGGACACCTCCCTCTAACTATGGCTACACCTTC; CDR3 protein: CASRPSGTPPSNYGYTF